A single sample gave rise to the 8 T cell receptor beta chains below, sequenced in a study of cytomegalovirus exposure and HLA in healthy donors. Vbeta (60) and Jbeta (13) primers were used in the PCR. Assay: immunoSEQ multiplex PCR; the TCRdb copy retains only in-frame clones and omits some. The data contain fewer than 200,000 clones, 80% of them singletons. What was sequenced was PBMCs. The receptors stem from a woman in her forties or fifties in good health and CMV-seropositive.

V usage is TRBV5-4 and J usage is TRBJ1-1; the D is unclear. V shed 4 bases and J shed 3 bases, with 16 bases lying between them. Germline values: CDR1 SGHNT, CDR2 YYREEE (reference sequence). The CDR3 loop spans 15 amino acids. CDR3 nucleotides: TGTGCCAGCAGCCAAGAGTCCGATGTGGACACTGAAGCTTTCTTT. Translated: CASSQESDVDTEAFF.

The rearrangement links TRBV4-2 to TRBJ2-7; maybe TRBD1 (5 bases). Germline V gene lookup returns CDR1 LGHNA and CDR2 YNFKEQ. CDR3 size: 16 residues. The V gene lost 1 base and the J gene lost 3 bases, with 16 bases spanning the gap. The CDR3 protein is CASSQVSARAHYEQYF. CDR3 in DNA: TGTGCCAGCAGCCAAGTTAGTGCCAGGGCTCACTACGAGCAGTACTTC.

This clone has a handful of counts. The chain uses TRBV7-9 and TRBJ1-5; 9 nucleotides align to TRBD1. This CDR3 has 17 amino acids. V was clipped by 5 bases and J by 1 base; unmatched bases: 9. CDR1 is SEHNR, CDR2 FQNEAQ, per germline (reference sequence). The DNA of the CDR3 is TGTGCCAGCAGCCCCCCCGCGGGACAGGGAAGCAATCAGCCCCAGCATTTT. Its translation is CASSPPAGQGSNQPQHF.

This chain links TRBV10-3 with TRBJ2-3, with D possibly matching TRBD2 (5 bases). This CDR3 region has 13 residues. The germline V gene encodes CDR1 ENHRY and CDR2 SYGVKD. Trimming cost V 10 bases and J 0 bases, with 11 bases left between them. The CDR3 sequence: CATETTSTDTQYF. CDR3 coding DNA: TGTGCCACCGAGACTACTAGCACAGATACGCAGTATTTT.

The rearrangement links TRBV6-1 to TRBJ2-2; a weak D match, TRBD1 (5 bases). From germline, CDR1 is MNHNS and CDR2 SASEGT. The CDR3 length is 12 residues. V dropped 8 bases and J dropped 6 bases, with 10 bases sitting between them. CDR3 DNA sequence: TGTGCCAGCTCGGACAACTCCGGGGAGCTGTTTTTT. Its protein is CASSDNSGELFF.

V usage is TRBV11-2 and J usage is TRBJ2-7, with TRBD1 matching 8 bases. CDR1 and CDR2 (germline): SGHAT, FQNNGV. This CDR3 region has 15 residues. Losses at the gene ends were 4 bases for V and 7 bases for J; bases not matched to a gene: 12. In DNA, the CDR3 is TGTGCCAGCAGCTACCGACAGGGGCCTTTGCGGGAGCAGTACTTC. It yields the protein CASSYRQGPLREQYF.

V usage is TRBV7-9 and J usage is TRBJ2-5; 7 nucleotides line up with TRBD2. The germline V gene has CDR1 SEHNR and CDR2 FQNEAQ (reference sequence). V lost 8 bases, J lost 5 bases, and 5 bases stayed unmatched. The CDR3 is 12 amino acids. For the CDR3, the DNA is TGTGCCAGCGGGAGGGCCGGGGAGACCCAGTACTTC. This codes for CASGRAGETQYF.

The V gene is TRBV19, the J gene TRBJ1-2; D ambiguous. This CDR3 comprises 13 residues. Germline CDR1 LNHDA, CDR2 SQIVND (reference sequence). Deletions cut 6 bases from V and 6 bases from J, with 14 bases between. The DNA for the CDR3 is TGTGCCAGTAGCAGCTTGGGAGGTAATGGCTACACCTTC. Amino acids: CASSSLGGNGYTF.